This is a list of T cell receptor beta chains from one sample in a study of CD8+CD57+ T cells in acquired aplastic anemia. TCRdb independently ran MiXCR on the reads; one entry per CDR3 protein. This table has 170,000 or so distinct CDR3 sequences, 63% appearing once. The sample taken for sequencing was sorted CD4+, CD8+, or CD8+CD57+ T cells (not recorded which) from PBMCs. The source of these receptors is a human donor with aplastic anemia. Each CDR3 is given with its conserved first and last residue. Fields, in order: V gene, D gene, J gene, clone size, CDR3 protein, CDR3 DNA. The D gene is left open where the match is weak. Clone size is not always given. Where it is, it says once, few, many or a class for expanded clones.

TRBV6-6	.	TRBJ2-3	.	CASKLVDTQYF	TGTGCCAGCAAACTAGTGGATACGCAGTATTTT
TRBV7-9	TRBD1	TRBJ2-7	.	CASSPRTGPPYEQYF	TGTGCCAGCAGCCCGAGGACAGGTCCTCCCTACGAGCAGTACTTC
TRBV24-1	.	TRBJ2-3	.	CATSEHTGYSDTQYF	TGTGCCACCAGTGAACATACAGGGTACTCAGATACGCAGTATTTT
TRBV19	.	TRBJ2-6	.	CASSGTGSGANVLTF	TGTGCCAGTAGTGGTACAGGGTCTGGGGCCAACGTCCTGACTTTC
TRBV10-3	.	TRBJ2-6	.	CAISDSGAGANVLTF	TGTGCCATCAGTGATTCGGGGGCTGGGGCCAACGTCCTGACTTTC
TRBV15	.	TRBJ1-1	.	CATSRDLAAKNTEAFF	TGTGCCACCAGCAGAGATCTTGCAGCTAAAAACACTGAAGCTTTCTTT
TRBV7-9	TRBD1	TRBJ2-5	.	CASSLLQGAEETQYF	TGTGCCAGCAGCCTACTACAGGGGGCGGAAGAGACCCAGTACTTC
TRBV2	.	TRBJ2-3	many	CASRADTQYF	TGTGCCAGCAGAGCAGATACGCAGTATTTT
TRBV5-1	TRBD2	TRBJ2-7	.	CASSLGASGRAKISSYEQYF	TGCGCCAGCAGCTTAGGGGCTAGCGGGAGGGCCAAGATATCGTCCTACGAGCAGTACTTC
TRBV7-7	TRBD1	TRBJ2-5	few	CASSQPGQGAGETQYF	TGTGCCAGCAGCCAACCGGGACAGGGGGCTGGGGAGACCCAGTACTTC
TRBV25-1	.	TRBJ1-2	many	CASSEWSGGGGNGYTF	TGTGCCAGCAGTGAATGGTCGGGGGGGGGGGGAAATGGCTACACCTTC
TRBV20-1	TRBD1	TRBJ1-1	.	CSAVDREYEAFF	TGCAGTGCTGTCGACAGGGAGTACGAAGCTTTCTTT
TRBV7-2	TRBD1	TRBJ2-7	few	CASSLAPRGYEQYF	TGTGCCAGCAGCTTAGCACCCAGGGGGTACGAGCAGTACTTC
TRBV20-1	TRBD1	TRBJ1-2	.	CSAPRTGVGYTF	TGCAGTGCTCCCAGGACAGGTGTTGGCTACACCTTC
TRBV10-2	.	TRBJ2-2	.	CASSAGTKNTGELFF	TGCGCCAGCAGTGCCGGGACCAAGAACACCGGGGAGCTGTTTTTT
TRBV24-1	.	TRBJ2-1	.	CATSVIDLSSYNEQFF	TGTGCCACCAGTGTAATTGACTTAAGCTCCTACAATGAGCAGTTCTTC
TRBV5-1	.	TRBJ2-7	.	CASSDRDAGFEQYF	TGCGCCAGCAGCGACCGGGACGCCGGTTTCGAGCAGTACTTC
TRBV20-1	.	TRBJ2-7	.	CSAKGQYLTYEQYF	TGCAGTGCCAAAGGACAGTATCTGACCTACGAGCAGTACTTC
TRBV19	.	TRBJ1-4	.	CASSIDGEAKKLFF	TGTGCCAGTAGTATAGACGGCGAAGCGAAAAAACTGTTTTTT
TRBV2	.	TRBJ1-1	.	CASRVNRNTEAFF	TGTGCCAGCAGGGTTAATAGGAACACTGAAGCTTTCTTT
TRBV24-1	TRBD1	TRBJ2-3	.	CATSFRTGGHTDTQYF	TGTGCCACCAGTTTTAGGACAGGGGGCCACACAGATACGCAGTATTTT
TRBV7-9	.	TRBJ1-2	.	CDSSQTQMLYGYTF	TGTGACAGCAGCCAAACCCAGATGCTCTACGGCTACACCTTC
TRBV12-3/TRBV12-4	TRBD1	TRBJ1-2	many	CASSLEWDRGHGYTF	TGTGCCAGCAGTCTAGAGTGGGACAGGGGTCATGGCTACACCTTC
TRBV25-1	TRBD2	TRBJ2-1	few	CASSGEGLNEQFF	TGTGCCAGCAGTGGGGAGGGCCTCAATGAGCAGTTCTTC
TRBV29-1	.	TRBJ2-1	.	CSVVGRANEQFF	TGCAGCGTTGTTGGCAGGGCCAATGAGCAGTTCTTC
TRBV7-2	.	TRBJ1-1	.	CASSSIQRNTEAFF	TGTGCCAGCAGCTCAATACAGAGGAACACTGAAGCTTTCTTT
TRBV19	TRBD2	TRBJ2-3	many	CASSMAVAGDTQYF	TGTGCCAGTAGTATGGCAGTAGCGGGGGATACGCAGTATTTT
TRBV20-1	.	TRBJ2-2	.	CSASGTNTGELFF	TGCAGTGCTAGCGGGACCAACACCGGGGAGCTGTTTTTT
TRBV2	.	TRBJ1-2	few	CASSPDKIYGYTF	TGTGCCAGCAGTCCCGACAAGATCTATGGCTACACCTTC
TRBV9	.	TRBJ1-3	.	CASSAHPGRSGNTIYF	TGTGCCAGCAGCGCTCACCCGGGCAGGAGCGGAAACACCATATATTTT
TRBV7-9	.	TRBJ2-5	.	CASSVHLYQETQYF	TGTGCCAGCAGTGTACACCTGTACCAAGAGACCCAGTACTTC
TRBV20-1	TRBD1	TRBJ1-2	.	CSADRGPRGYTF	TGCAGTGCTGACAGGGGGCCTAGGGGCTACACCTTC
TRBV29-1	TRBD1	TRBJ2-3	.	CSVVLTGTGVGWDTQYF	TGCAGCGTTGTCCTAACCGGGACAGGGGTTGGGTGGGATACGCAGTATTTT
TRBV20-1	.	TRBJ1-2	.	CSATGEVEGYTF	TGCAGTGCTACTGGCGAAGTGGAGGGCTACACCTTC
TRBV4-2	TRBD2	TRBJ2-7	.	CASSAGTSGAYEQYF	TGTGCCAGCAGCGCCGGGACTAGCGGGGCCTACGAGCAGTACTTC